One sample yielded the 18 T cell receptor beta chains listed below, sequenced in a study of T cell repertoires in cytomegalovirus infection. From the reads, TCRdb called clonotypes with MiXCR, one entry per CDR3 protein. The sample carries around 530,000 distinct CDR3 sequences, around 27% recorded once. The sequencing sample was made of PBMCs. The receptors shown here come from a human donor in good health (CMV status not recorded). Some clones in this sample may be carry-over from other donors' samples.

This clonotype was found many times. J is TRBJ2-7 and V is TRBV7-6, with D possibly TRBD1 on 5 matching bases. CDR1 is SGHVS, CDR2 FNYEAQ, per germline. The V end was cut by 3 bases, the J end by 0 bases, with 9 bases between. The CDR3 has 14 residues. Here the CDR3 DNA reads TGTGCCAGCAGCTTGGGGCCCCTCTCCTACGAGCAGTACTTC. It yields the protein CASSLGPLSYEQYF.

This clonotype was picked up a small number of times. The rearrangement links TRBV6-5 to TRBJ2-1, with 9 bases matching TRBD2. The CDR3 is 13 amino acids. Germline-derived CDR1 and CDR2 are MNHEY and SVGAGI. The V segment lost 7 bases and the J segment 6 bases; nucleotides outside the gene matches: 4. The CDR3 loop is CASILAGSNEQFF. In DNA form, the CDR3 reads TGTGCCAGCATTCTAGCGGGGAGCAATGAGCAGTTCTTC.

This clonotype appeared many times. The V and J genes are TRBV7-2 and TRBJ1-5; D gene uncertain. Germline V gives CDR1 SGHTA, CDR2 FQGNSA. This CDR3 spans 16 amino acids. Trimming took off 2 bases at V and 4 bases at J, with 15 bases between the two ends. The CDR3 DNA reads TGTGCCAGCAGCTTATTGGCGGGGTCGGCGAATCAGCCCCAGCATTTT. Translating gives CASSLLAGSANQPQHF. Full variable domain (rest looked up from reference TRBV7-2 and TRBJ1-5): GAGVSQSPSNKVTEKGKDVELRCDPISGHTALYWYRQSLGQGLEFLIYFQGNSAPDKSGLPSDRFSAERTGGSVSTLTIQRTQQEDSAVYLCASSLLAGSANQPQHFGDGTRLSIL.

V gene TRBV4-1 combines with J gene TRBJ2-1; 7 bases fit TRBD2. The CDR3 consists of 17 residues. V was pared by 4 bases and J by 0 bases, with 9 bases of the junction left unmatched. The germline CDR1 and CDR2 sequences are MGHRA and YSYEKL. This CDR3 is CASSPQAGLISYNEQFF. DNA of the CDR3: TGCGCCAGCAGCCCTCAAGCGGGACTAATCTCCTACAATGAGCAGTTCTTC.

In its sample, this clonotype was seen a few times. The chain has TRBV12-3 or TRBV12-4 and TRBJ1-2, with TRBD1 matching 7 bases. J gave up 1 base and V 1 base, and 15 bases lay outside the gene matches. There are 19 residues in the CDR3. CDR3: CASSLGGRGLTAVNYGYTF. In nucleotides, the CDR3 is TGTGCCAGCAGTTTAGGAGGCAGGGGGTTGACCGCAGTTAACTATGGCTACACCTTC.

The chain recombines TRBV7-2 with TRBJ1-3, with 10 bases aligning to TRBD1. Germline values: CDR1 SGHTA, CDR2 FQGNSA. V dropped 6 bases and J dropped 4; count of bases not matched to a gene: 15. This CDR3 is 18 amino acids long. Written as DNA, the CDR3 is TGTGCCAGCAGTACATGGCCGGGACAGGGGATGATCGGAAACACCATATATTTT. Translation gives CASSTWPGQGMIGNTIYF.

This clonotype occurred a few times. The chain couples TRBV5-4 to TRBJ2-7; TRBD1 agrees at 9 bases. With V trimmed by 2 bases and J by 5 bases, 5 bases remained unmatched. The germline gives CDR1 SGHNT, CDR2 YYREEE (reference sequence). The CDR3 sequence is 14 residues long. The CDR3 protein is CASSFGTGFNEQYF. In DNA form, the CDR3 reads TGTGCCAGCAGCTTCGGGACAGGGTTCAACGAGCAGTACTTC. The full variable domain, rest sourced from reference TRBV5-4 and TRBJ2-7, is ETGVTQSPTHLIKTRGQQVTLRCSSQSGHNTVSWYQQALGQGPQFIFQYYREEENGRGNFPPRFSGLQFPNYSSELNVNALELDDSALYLCASSFGTGFNEQYFGPGTRLTVT.

Turning to this clonotype: One base away lies a much larger clone, so this may be a sequencing read error. The V and J genes are TRBV7-2 and TRBJ1-1; no reliable D call. CDR3 length: 12 residues. Germline V gene sequence: CDR1 SGHTA, CDR2 FQGNSA. This CDR3 is CASSLGGSGNYF. The CDR3 region has the DNA TGTGCCAGCAGCTTGGGCGGGTCAGGCAATTATTTT.

J is TRBJ2-2 and V is TRBV29-1, with 14 nucleotides matching TRBD2. Per the germline V gene, CDR1 is SQVTM and CDR2 is ANQGSEA. V dropped 4 bases and J dropped 6; count of bases not matched to a gene: 4. CDR3 length: 15 residues. CDR3 sequence reads: CSVGRLAGGSGELFF. The CDR3 region has the DNA TGCAGCGTTGGAAGACTAGCGGGAGGGTCCGGGGAGCTGTTTTTT.

This chain connects TRBV4-1 to TRBJ2-7; 9 bases are shared with TRBD1. J was trimmed by 1 base and V by 1 base; bases with no gene match: 5. Germline-derived CDR1 and CDR2 are MGHRA and YSYEKL. The CDR3 has 16 residues. The DNA for the CDR3 is TGCGCCAGCAGCCAAGGGGTCGACAGGGGGTCCTACGAGCAGTACTTC. Its translation: CASSQGVDRGSYEQYF.

This clonotype was recorded many times. This sequence joins TRBV7-2 and TRBJ1-5; no definite D call. The CDR3 loop spans 15 amino acids. Germline V lookup: CDR1 SGHTA, CDR2 FQGNSA. V lost 5 bases and J lost 0, with 11 bases in between. CDR3 protein: CASSPLAASNQPQHF. The CDR3 region has the DNA TGTGCCAGCAGCCCGCTCGCAGCTAGCAATCAGCCCCAGCATTTT.

The chain combines TRBV24-1 with TRBJ2-5; 7 bases are shared with TRBD2. The germline gives CDR1 KGHDR, CDR2 SFDVKD. The ends lost 9 bases at V and 1 base at J; junction bases unmatched: 1. The length of the CDR3 is 12 residues. CDR3 sequence: CATAGVQETQYF. The CDR3 coding sequence is TGTGCCACCGCGGGGGTCCAAGAGACCCAGTACTTC.

There are a few counts of this clonotype. The gene calls are TRBV7-9 and TRBJ2-1; no reliable D call. Germline V lookup: CDR1 SEHNR, CDR2 FQNEAQ (reference sequence). The CDR3 spans 15 residues. V lost 4 bases, J lost 6 bases, and 16 bases lay in between. This chain's CDR3 is CASSWNNLGSNEQFF. CDR3 in DNA: TGTGCCAGCAGCTGGAACAACCTTGGTAGCAATGAGCAGTTCTTC.

The sample holds one count of this clonotype. This chain uses TRBV19 with TRBJ1-5; 8 nucleotides align to TRBD1. Losses at the gene ends were 3 bases for V and 2 bases for J; bases not matched to a gene: 3. Germline CDR1 reads LNHDA; CDR2 reads SQIVND (reference sequence). The CDR3 extends over 15 amino acids. The CDR3 nucleotides are TGTGCCAGTAGTATTTCAGGGGGCGGCAATCAGCCCCAGCATTTT. Amino acids: CASSISGGGNQPQHF.

The V call is TRBV7-9, the J call TRBJ2-6; 12 bases are shared with TRBD1. This CDR3 is 19 amino acids long. The germline gives CDR1 SEHNR, CDR2 FQNEAQ (reference sequence). Trimming removed 4 bases from V and 1 base from J; junction bases left unmatched: 8. The CDR3, as DNA: TGTGCCAGCAGCTGGCACCGGGACAGGGGGCGATCTGGGGCCAACGTCCTGACTTTC. It translates to CASSWHRDRGRSGANVLTF. The full variable domain, with the rest looked up from reference TRBV7-9 and TRBJ2-6, is DTGVSQNPRHKITKRGQNVTFRCDPISEHNRLYWYRQTLGQGPEFLTYFQNEAQLEKSRLLSDRFSAERPKGSFSTLEIQRTEQGDSAMYLCASSWHRDRGRSGANVLTFGAGSRLTVL.

This rearrangement joins TRBV10-1 to TRBJ2-4; D possibly uses TRBD1 or TRBD2 (5 bases each). V was pared by 2 bases and J by 6 bases, with 11 bases between. The CDR3 runs 14 residues. The germline V gene has CDR1 WNHNN and CDR2 SYGVQD (reference sequence). The CDR3 nucleotides read TGCGCCAGCAGTGAGGCCGAGAGGGGAAACATTCAGTACTTC. It encodes CASSEAERGNIQYF.

The chain combines TRBV5-1 with TRBJ1-2, with TRBD1 as a possible D gene (6 bases). The CDR3 totals 15 residues. V dropped 4 bases and J dropped 0 bases, with 13 bases sitting between them. The germline V gene encodes CDR1 SGHRS and CDR2 YFSETQ. CDR3 amino acids: CASSPGQSANYGYTF. CDR3 coding DNA: TGCGCCAGCAGCCCGGGACAATCCGCTAACTATGGCTACACCTTC. Variable domain in full (rest from reference TRBV5-1 and TRBJ1-2): KAGVTQTPRYLIKTRGQQVTLSCSPISGHRSVSWYQQTPGQGLQFLFEYFSETQRNKGNFPGRFSGRQFSNSRSEMNVSTLELGDSALYLCASSPGQSANYGYTFGSGTRLTVV.

V and J are TRBV6-9 and TRBJ2-7; TRBD2 matches at 7 bases. From germline, CDR1 is MNHGY and CDR2 SVAAGI. The V segment lost 0 bases and the J segment 3 bases; nucleotides outside the gene matches: 8. This CDR3 is built from 16 residues. The CDR3 spells CASSYSAGEQDYEQYV. The CDR3 coding sequence is TGTGCCAGCAGTTATTCTGCGGGAGAGCAGGACTACGAGCAGTACGTC.